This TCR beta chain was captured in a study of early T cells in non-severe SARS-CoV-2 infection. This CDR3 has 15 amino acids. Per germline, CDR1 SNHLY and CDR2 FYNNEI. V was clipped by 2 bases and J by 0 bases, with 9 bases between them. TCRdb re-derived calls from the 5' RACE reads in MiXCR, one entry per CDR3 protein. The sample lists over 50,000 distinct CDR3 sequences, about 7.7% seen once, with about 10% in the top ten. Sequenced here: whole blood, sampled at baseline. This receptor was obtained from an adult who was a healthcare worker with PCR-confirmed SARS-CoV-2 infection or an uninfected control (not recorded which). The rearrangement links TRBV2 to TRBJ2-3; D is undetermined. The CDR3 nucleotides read TGTGCCAGCAGTGAACAAGGTTCTAGCACAGATACGCAGTATTTT. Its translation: CASSEQGSSTDTQYF.